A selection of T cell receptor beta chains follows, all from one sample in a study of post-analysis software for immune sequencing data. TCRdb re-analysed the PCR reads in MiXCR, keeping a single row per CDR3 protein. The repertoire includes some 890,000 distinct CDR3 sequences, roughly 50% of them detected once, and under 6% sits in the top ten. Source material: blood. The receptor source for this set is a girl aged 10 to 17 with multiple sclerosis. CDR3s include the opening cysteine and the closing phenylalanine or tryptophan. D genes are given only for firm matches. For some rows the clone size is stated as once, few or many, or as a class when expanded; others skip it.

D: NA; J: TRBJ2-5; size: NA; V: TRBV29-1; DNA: TGCAGCGTTGGTTCCAGACAAGAGACCCAGTACTTC; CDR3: CSVGSRQETQYF
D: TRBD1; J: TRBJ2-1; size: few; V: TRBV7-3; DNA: TGTGCCACCCGCCCGACAGGGACGAGCTCCTACAATGAGCAGTTCTTC; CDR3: CATRPTGTSSYNEQFF
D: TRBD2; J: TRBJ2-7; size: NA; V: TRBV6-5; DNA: TGTGCCAGCAGGACAACTAGCGGGGAATCCTACGAGCAGTACTTC; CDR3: CASRTTSGESYEQYF
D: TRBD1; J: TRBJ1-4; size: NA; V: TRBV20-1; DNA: TGCAGTGCTCACCCGGGACAGGTGAATGAAAAACTGTTTTTT; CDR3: CSAHPGQVNEKLFF
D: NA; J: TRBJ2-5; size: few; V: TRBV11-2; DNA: TGTGCCAGCAGCTTAAATACAGGGCCTCAAGAGACCCAGTACTTC; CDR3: CASSLNTGPQETQYF
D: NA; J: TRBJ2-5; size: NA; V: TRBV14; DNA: TGTGCCAGCAGCGACAGCCTGGGGGAGACCCAGTACTTC; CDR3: CASSDSLGETQYF
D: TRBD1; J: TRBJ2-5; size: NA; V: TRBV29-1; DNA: TGCAGCACCGTGGCGGACAGGGGGCGCCGAGAGACCCAGTACTTC; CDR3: CSTVADRGRRETQYF
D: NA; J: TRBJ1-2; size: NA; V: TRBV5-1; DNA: TGCGCCAGCAGCCCGGACAGCCTTAACTATGGCTACACCTTC; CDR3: CASSPDSLNYGYTF
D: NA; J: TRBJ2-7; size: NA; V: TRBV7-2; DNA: TGTGCCAGCAGCTTAGCGGGGGTCGGAGCCTACGAGCAGTACTTC; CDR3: CASSLAGVGAYEQYF
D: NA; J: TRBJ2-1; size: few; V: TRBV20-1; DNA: TGCAGTGCCCAGCCATATCGACGCTCCTACAATGAGCAGTTCTTC; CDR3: CSAQPYRRSYNEQFF
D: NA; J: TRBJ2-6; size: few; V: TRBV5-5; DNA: TGTGCCAGCAGCTTGGGACAGATACTCTCTGGGGCCAACGTCCTGACTTTC; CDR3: CASSLGQILSGANVLTF